This T cell receptor beta chain is from a study of shared clonotypes between healthy human individuals. The data were produced by immunoSEQ multiplex PCR, yet TCRdb's version contains in-frame clones alone and is incomplete. This table has nearly 750,000 clones, 72% appearing once. V lost 1 base and J lost 5, with 15 bases in between. CDR1 is SQVTM, CDR2 ANQGSEA, per germline. The CDR3 length is 14 residues. The sequence was collected from a woman between 25 and 40 years old in good health. The chain carries TRBV29-1 and TRBJ2-7; TRBD2 might be the D (5 bases). What was sequenced was memory CD4+ T cells sorted from blood. The sample's subset: CD45RA-negative fraction. The CDR3 loop is CSVEGHQATNEQYF. CDR3 coding DNA: TGCAGCGTTGAAGGGCACCAAGCGACTAACGAGCAGTACTTC.